This paragraph reports one TCR beta chain. Its antigen is undetermined. The data were produced by immunoSEQ multiplex PCR, yet TCRdb's version contains in-frame clones alone and is incomplete. There are 130,000 or so clones in the sample; about 86% occur only once, and approximately 12% lies in the top ten. The sample comes from a study of T cell responses to AZD1222 COVID-19 vaccine. Study results and caveats: Within unmutated variant regions lay the reported targets of nearly half of spike-specific TCRs.

The germline CDR1 and CDR2 sequences are MNHEY and SMNVEV (reference sequence). The CDR3 sequence is 12 residues long. The ends were cut back, 5 bases at V and 4 bases at J, with 8 bases in the middle. The starting material was peripheral blood, obtained on day 0 of AZD1222 vaccination. The clonotype was recovered from an adult in good health. The rearrangement joins TRBV27 to TRBJ1-1; D ambiguous. CDR3 nucleotide sequence: TGTGCCAGCAGTGTATTGGGCACTGAAGCTTTCTTT. Its protein is CASSVLGTEAFF.